This T cell receptor (beta chain) was retrieved from a study of long-term antiretroviral therapy in people with HIV (dated by TCRdb to between 2021 and 2024). A note on the overall study: The earliest samples were collected approximately a decade before the 2015 WHO recommendation for immediate ART, a period when ART was typically delayed until CD4 counts fell. A retrospective serial study tested whether ART initiation and durable HIV suppression were associated with changes in peripheral blood TRB repertoire composition and diversity. No cross-contamination during QIAcube processing was seen in test extractions of a monoclonal T-cell line run alongside 33 polyclonal samples. A total of 192 cryopreserved PBMC samples came from 25 to 35 adults with confirmed HIV infection and were collected serially over a mean of about 6 years (range 1-12). Of the approximately 32 participants with HIV, fewer than twelve were female. General findings and caveats noted by the study authors: Since PBMC availability was limited, sequencing covered only the TCR beta chain, with no alpha chain pairing. Starting ART was linked to a significant rise in TRB diversity, yet even after long-term ART the diversity remained significantly lower than in transplant donor controls. The samples were dated from about 2004 to 2017, and the ART regimens that were used may be less effective than current ART regimens. No data were available on ART adherence, viral resistance or therapy changes, limiting inferences about post-ART repertoire changes. At every time point, the repertoire was dominated by expanded TRB clones first identified before ART initiation, although this dominance fluctuated and, in many PLHIV, declined after ART. Narrower CDR3 length ranges were observed in HIV repertoires than in controls, and an antigen-experienced repertoire with only a slight naive shift after ART was suggested by the network structure. Because pre-ART samples had limited cell numbers, unsorted PBMC were profiled rather than sorted CD4+ and CD8+ T cells.

For CDR1 and CDR2, the germline V gene lists MNHNS and SASEGT. The CDR3 covers 14 residues, taking in both the cysteine and the phenylalanine. CDR3 DNA is the only sequence kept; it has 42 bases, read in frame from the first base. The V end loses 6 bases and the J end loses 1 base, and a stretch of 12 bases separates them. Participants were included only if at least one PBMC sample before ART initiation and at least two post-ART samples were available. Every participant with HIV received treatment in the United States of America. Cryopreserved samples of about 0.95-10 million PBMC were thawed and washed before DNA extraction. At the time of the earliest PBMC sample, participants with HIV were aged between 23 and 54 years. PBMC samples from each participant spanned 1-4 timepoints before ART initiation and 2-8 timepoints after ART initiation, with a median of 7 samples. Serial HIV viral load, CD4+ T-cell count, ART history and demographic data were obtained for every participant. A Qiagen kit on a QIAcube was used to extract genomic DNA from unsorted PBMC, with samples processed in batches of 12.

This clone was detected only once. What antigen it recognizes has not been identified. Base-call qualities are not available, and no considerably larger clone is one nucleotide away. The immunoSEQ hsTCRB v3.0 assay was used at survey level resolution for TRB variable region sequencing. The targeted TRB sequencing depth was about 40,000-50,000 T-cell genomes per sample. An Illumina MiSeq with a v3 150-cycle kit was used to sequence the pooled TRB libraries. As for the authors' bioinformatics: Repertoire analysis ran in R within a reproducible Nextflow workflow covering QC, data transformation and analysis. LymphoSeq2, an R package for exploring AIRR-Seq data, was used to implement custom analyses. After excluding a handful of samples that yielded fewer than 5000 total TRB sequences, approximately 180 HIV repertoires remained for analysis. Among the 180 to 200 retained HIV repertoires, some 60 were collected before ART initiation and 120 to 140 were collected after ART initiation. Repertoires were downsampled to 5000 TRB nucleotide sequences, with summary statistics averaged over 100 downsampling iterations. Only TRB sequences with CDR3 regions of at least seven amino acids were retained for analysis. Diversity was measured with a Shannon entropy-derived clonality score and the Gini coefficient. In repertoire networks, the top 5000 CDR3 amino acid sequences were linked whenever an edit distance of one separated two sequences. For TRB CDR3 amino acid sequences, antigen specificity groups and MHC restriction were predicted with GLIPH2. To flag known associations with CMV, EBV, HIV or tissue antigens, CDR3 amino acid sequences were compared against VDJdb and McPAS-TCR. Pre-ART, post-ART and control groups were compared with Wilcoxon signed-rank tests and Holm-Bonferroni correction. TCRdb mirrors the immuneACCESS table, restricted to in-frame sequences. Some clones are absent from its copies; in checked studies, under half trace to an unresolved V gene, and the reason for the others is unknown. The DNA was the basis for D and trimming; V, J and clone size are from that table. In this sample the table shows fewer than 25,000 clones, about nine tenths of which occur a single time. The ten largest clones add up to around 7.8% of the sample.

The chain is assembled from TRBV6-1 and TRBJ1-2, with an unclear D gene assignment. The material sequenced was unsorted PBMCs, taken 1.8 years before starting antiretroviral therapy. This clonotype was obtained from a woman in her 30s with HIV. Here is the DNA: TGTGCCAGCAGAACCGGCGACTATAACTATGGCTACACCTTC. It encodes CASRTGDYNYGYTF.